Sequencing of this T cell receptor beta chain was carried out in a study of blood T cell repertoires in COVID-19. Study overall: Samples taken during acute and convalescent COVID-19 were collected in the United States, Italy and Spain. Nucleic acid was either cDNA or gDNA, and it came from T cells, B-cell-depleted T cells, or PBMCs.

Germline CDR1 WSHSY, CDR2 SAAADI. V shed 3 bases and J shed 12 bases, with 24 bases lying between them. This CDR3 contains 16 residues. In the authors' methods: For nucleated cells, counts were estimated from reference gene primer amplification. Assay: immunoSEQ multiplex PCR; the TCRdb copy retains only in-frame clones and omits some. That table furnishes V, J and clone size, whereas the DNA furnished D and trimming. The sample includes 150,000 to 200,000 clones, roughly 85% seen only once; the top ten take around 8.6%. This TCR came from a man aged 45-65 years with active or convalescent COVID-19. This chain uses TRBV10-2 with TRBJ2-1, with D maybe TRBD2 (6 bases). Input material: peripheral blood. CDR3: CASSDNLGLAGSVQFF. In DNA, the CDR3 is TGCGCCAGCAGTGATAATTTGGGACTCGCGGGAAGTGTGCAGTTCTTC.